The text below deals with one T cell receptor beta chain. No antigen is known for it. The record has no base qualities; no much larger clone is one base away. V gives up 3 bases and J gives up 2 bases, and the segment between their germline ends measures 10 bases. Taken from cysteine to phenylalanine, the CDR3 has 14 residues. The only DNA kept is the CDR3, 42 bases in frame from the first base. CDR1 is given as SEHNR and CDR2 as FQNEAQ, both from the germline V gene (reference sequence). This record belongs to a study of T-cell memory formation after mild COVID-19 (dated by TCRdb to about 2021). About the full investigation: TCR sequence clusters from the two donors were largely donor specific. Longitudinal TCRalpha and TCRbeta repertoire sequencing tracked T-cell clones expanding and contracting after mild COVID-19 in two donors. The cohort was made up of two young adult volunteers, one female and one male, who were previously healthy. Here is what the overall study found, with its caveats: Some responding clones were detected in pre-infection memory, which suggested that pre-existing cross-reactive memory T cells had joined the SARS-CoV-2 response. The study included only two mild cases, and larger cohorts that include severe cases with pre-infection samples were judged to be necessary. SARS-CoV-2 specificity was not confirmed for the second-wave clones peaking on day 37. Contracting CD4+ clones turned up mainly in the CM and EM memory subsets, whereas EMRA was where CD8+ clones were enriched. Clones contracting from day 15 to 85 had balanced CD4/CD8 phenotypes, while a second wave expanding from day 15 to 37 was biased towards CD4+.

Ficoll-Paque density gradient centrifugation was used to isolate PBMCs. Sequencer: Illumina NovaSeq 6000. cDNA libraries for TCRalpha and TCRbeta were prepared by 5'RACE using constant-segment primers, with sample barcodes and unique molecular identifiers added. RNA was extracted from every sample with Trizol reagent. Library amplification was performed in two PCR steps, and a second sample barcode and Illumina TruSeq adapters were introduced in the second step. Sequencing of the libraries was done on an Illumina NovaSeq, producing 2 x 150 bp paired-end reads. The source study handled its data this way. With migec v1.2.7, reads were demultiplexed and then collapsed into UMI-guided consensus sequences. Using mixcr v2.1.11, the UMI consensuses were aligned to TRA and TRB V and J templates and assembled into clonotypes. Expanded or contracted clonotypes were those called significant by both edgeR and NoisET, with noise models trained on biological replicates. For edgeR calls, a false discovery rate-adjusted p below 0.01 and a log2 fold-change threshold of 1 were applied. As an exploratory analysis of dynamics, max-normalized trajectories of the 1000 most abundant clonotypes were examined with PCA combined with hierarchical clustering. Separately sequenced CD4+ and CD8+ repertoires were used to assign the CD4 or CD8 phenotype of responding clones. TCRdb handled the public reads itself, with Q25 trimming in fastp and clone calling in MiXCR, and kept productive beta chains. Under each unique CDR3 protein, matching rows form one entry showing the most common genes and DNA. Here the V and J calls rest on TCRdb's processing, not on the authors' analysis. Here the sample has around 530,000 distinct CDR3 sequences; roughly 20% occur a single time. Around 7.7% of the sample lies in the top ten.

The sample consisted of PBMCs or a T cell subset sorted from them (not recorded which). The sequence came from an adult woman who had mild COVID-19 (a few samples of this study predate the infection). The sample titles of this study are shuffled in the database, so cell type and time point are left out; the donor was told from shared clones. The chain employs TRBV7-9 and TRBJ1-2; the D gene assignment is ambiguous. The bases are TGTGCCAGCAGCTTTCTGGGGAACAACTATGGCTACACCTTC. Translated, this gives CASSFLGNNYGYTF.